The next 32 T cell receptor beta chains were all read from a single sample in a study of blood T cell repertoires in COVID-19. The assay was immunoSEQ multiplex PCR, and TCRdb's table has in-frame clones only and misses some. The sample lists about 240,000 clones; around 84% were seen once. Sequencing used peripheral blood. The receptors derive from a woman aged 70-85 years with active or convalescent COVID-19.

The rearrangement uses TRBV19 and TRBJ1-5; tentative D call: TRBD1 (6 bases). The CDR3 spans 14 residues. Germline lookup yields CDR1 LNHDA and CDR2 SQIVND (reference sequence). Between the trimmed V and J ends, which lost 9 bases and 2 bases, there was a span of 14 bases. CDR3 residues: CASTAGVGNQPQHF. CDR3 in DNA: TGTGCCAGCACCGCAGGGGTGGGCAATCAGCCCCAGCATTTT.

The rearrangement uses TRBV2 and TRBJ1-1, with no clear D. Germline-derived CDR1 and CDR2 are SNHLY and FYNNEI. V lost 10 bases and J lost 11, with 17 bases in between. The CDR3 length is 11 residues. The CDR3 nucleotides read TGTGCCACGCAGAGGTCCGGGTCGGCTTTCTTT. Its protein is CATQRSGSAFF. The variable domain in full, completed from reference TRBV2 and TRBJ1-1, reads EPEVTQTPSHQVTQMGQEVILRCVPISNHLYFYWYRQILGQKVEFLVSFYNNEISEKSEIFDDQFSVERPDGSNFTLKIRSTKLEDSAMYFCATQRSGSAFFGQGTRLTVV.

This clone is a singleton in its sample. This rearrangement joins TRBV24-1 to TRBJ1-4; D not certain. The CDR3 sequence is 13 residues long. From germline, CDR1 is KGHDR and CDR2 SFDVKD. Trimming took 7 bases from V and 4 from J, leaving 9 bases between them. CDR3 in DNA: TGTGCCACCAGCGGGATGGGTAATGAAAAACTGTTTTTT. It codes for CATSGMGNEKLFF.

The CDR3 DNA follows: TGTGCCAGCTCACCTGGGAGGGCCCTTGAAAAACTGTTTTTT. It translates to CASSPGRALEKLFF. The rearrangement joins TRBV18 to TRBJ1-4; D remains unclear. The germline gives CDR1 KGHSH, CDR2 LQKENI. This CDR3 is built from 14 residues. Trimming left V 3 bases short and J 7 bases short, with 12 bases between.

The sample holds a few counts of this clone. The V call is TRBV3-1 (or the pseudogene TRBV3-2), the J call TRBJ1-3; tentatively, D is TRBD1 (5 bases). The V gene's germline CDR1 is LGHDT and CDR2 YNNKEL (reference sequence). The CDR3 spans 17 residues. V was clipped by 0 bases and J by 1 base, with 13 bases between them. The CDR3: CASSQDIFQGSGNTIYF. DNA for the CDR3: TGTGCCAGCAGCCAAGATATTTTCCAGGGTTCTGGAAACACCATATATTTT.

Turning to this clone: Within the sample, other DNA sequences also encode this same CDR3. V and J are TRBV29-1 and TRBJ1-3; D is perhaps TRBD1 (6 bases). The CDR3 contains 12 residues. From germline, CDR1 is SQVTM and CDR2 ANQGSEA. V was pared by 3 bases and J by 4 bases, with 7 bases between. CDR3 sequence: CSVERGGNTIYF. The CDR3 nucleotides read TGCAGCGTTGAGAGGGGGGGAAACACCATATATTTT. Variable domain in full (rest from reference TRBV29-1 and TRBJ1-3): SAVISQKPSRDICQRGTSLTIQCQVDSQVTMMFWYRQQPGQSLTLIATANQGSEATYESGFVIDKFPISRPNLTFSTLTVSNMSPEDSSIYLCSVERGGNTIYFGEGSWLTVV.

The count of this clone is one. The rearrangement uses TRBV12-3 or TRBV12-4 and TRBJ1-5; D call uncertain. This CDR3 region has 12 residues. Trimming shortened V by 5 bases and J by 7 bases, and 9 bases separated the two germline ends. CDR3 sequence (DNA): TGTGCCAGCAGTGGCCAGCGCCAGCCCCAGCATTTT. This translates into CASSGQRQPQHF.

The chain joins TRBV7-6 to TRBJ1-1; no definite D call. V lost 1 base and J 0 bases, leaving 15 bases between the germline ends. Germline loops: CDR1 SGHVS, CDR2 FNYEAQ. The CDR3 contains 17 residues. In DNA form, the CDR3 reads TGTGCCAGCAGCTTAGACCCAGGCGGGAAGTTGAACACTGAAGCTTTCTTT. It translates to CASSLDPGGKLNTEAFF.

The chain uses TRBV5-4 and TRBJ2-7, with TRBD1 as a possible D gene (6 bases). The CDR3 length is 12 residues. The V end lost 4 bases, the J end lost 6 bases, and 11 bases lay between the germline ends. Germline CDR1 is SGHNT and CDR2 is YYREEE (reference sequence). CDR3 nucleotide sequence: TGTGCCAGCAGCGCTACAGGGCCCGAGCAGTACTTC. Protein sequence: CASSATGPEQYF.

This clone was seen a single time. The rearrangement uses TRBV7-8 and TRBJ1-4; unclear D gene. This CDR3 comprises 14 residues. Germline loops: CDR1 SGHVS, CDR2 FQNEAQ. Trimming removed 5 bases at V and 3 bases at J, with 10 bases between. Here the CDR3 DNA reads TGTGCCAGCAGCCCCAAACGGGCTAATGAAAAACTGTTTTTT. This codes for CASSPKRANEKLFF.

V gene TRBV6-1 combines with J gene TRBJ2-1, with 10 nucleotides matching TRBD2. This CDR3 region has 16 residues. Looked up from germline, CDR1 is MNHNS and CDR2 is SASEGT. V was clipped by 1 base and J by 10 bases; unmatched bases: 10. CDR3 in DNA: TGTGCCAGCAGTGAAGTCCCAGCGGGGGGGCCAAGGGAGCAGTTCTTC. Its protein is CASSEVPAGGPREQFF.

This clone was recorded a few times. The genes are TRBV18 and TRBJ1-2, with 9 bases lining up with TRBD1. The junction had 8 bases not matched to a gene; V was cut back by 0 bases and J by 9 bases. The CDR3 sequence is 15 residues long. Germline V CDR1 and CDR2: KGHSH, LQKENI. The CDR3, as DNA: TGTGCCAGCTCACCACCTACCGGGACAGGGAATAGCTACACCTTC. It codes for CASSPPTGTGNSYTF.

This rearrangement joins TRBV6-5 to TRBJ1-3; D remains ambiguous. The ends were cut back, 0 bases at V and 4 bases at J, with 4 bases in the middle. The CDR3 is 13 amino acids. In germline, CDR1 is MNHEY, CDR2 SVGAGI. CDR3 loop: CASSYSPGNTIYF. As DNA, the CDR3 is TGTGCCAGCAGTTACTCCCCGGGAAACACCATATATTTT.

The V call is TRBV2, the J call TRBJ2-7, with TRBD1 matching 9 bases. V was pared by 7 bases and J by 3 bases, with 4 bases of the junction left unmatched. Germline V gene data show CDR1 as SNHLY and CDR2 as FYNNEI. The CDR3 has 13 residues. CDR3 nucleotides: TGTGCCAGCACCGGGGACAGGGTCTACGAGCAGTACTTC. Amino acid sequence: CASTGDRVYEQYF.

V gene TRBV7-2 combines with J gene TRBJ2-4; D might be TRBD2 (5 bases). Trimming removed 5 bases at V and 8 bases at J, with 22 bases between. The CDR3 runs to 16 residues. Germline V gene data show CDR1 as SGHTA and CDR2 as FQGNSA. Here the CDR3 DNA reads TGTGCCAGCAGCCTACACTCCACCGGGAAATGGGACATTCAGTACTTC. Translating gives CASSLHSTGKWDIQYF.

This clone was observed once. The gene calls are TRBV10-1 and TRBJ2-5; maybe TRBD2 (6 bases). The ends were cut back, 2 bases at V and 4 bases at J, with 17 bases in the middle. The germline V gene has CDR1 WNHNN and CDR2 SYGVQD (reference sequence). The CDR3 totals 16 residues. The CDR3 spells CASSEAPLGGVETQYF. In DNA, the CDR3 is TGCGCCAGCAGTGAGGCCCCTTTGGGAGGCGTAGAGACCCAGTACTTC.

This clone has only one observation. V gene TRBV19 combines with J gene TRBJ1-2; weak D call: TRBD1 (6 bases). V lost 6 bases, J lost 4 bases, and 21 bases lay in between. Germline V gives CDR1 LNHDA, CDR2 SQIVND (reference sequence). The CDR3 covers 16 residues. CDR3: CASRRGGGDKLYGYTF. The CDR3 region has the DNA TGTGCCAGTAGAAGAGGAGGGGGGGACAAACTCTATGGCTACACCTTC.

The J gene is TRBJ1-6, the V gene TRBV6-5; D ambiguous. The length of the CDR3 is 14 residues. The V gene's germline CDR1 is MNHEY and CDR2 SVGAGI. Trimming removed 2 bases at V and 8 bases at J, with 10 bases between. The CDR3 region has the DNA TGTGCCAGCAGTTACGAGGAGGGAGATTCACCCCTCCACTTT. This sequence encodes CASSYEEGDSPLHF.

This clone was seen a few times. The chain couples TRBV29-1 to TRBJ1-1, with a tentative D call TRBD1 (5 bases). Trimming removed 3 bases from V and 10 bases from J, with 15 bases in between. This CDR3 is built from 12 residues. Germline CDR1 SQVTM, CDR2 ANQGSEA. The CDR3 coding sequence is TGCAGCGTTGACGTGGACATCAGAGGAGCTTTCTTT. It yields the protein CSVDVDIRGAFF.

CDR3 sequence reads: CASRPGGRGGYTF. The DNA of the CDR3 is TGTGCCAGCAGACCCGGAGGACGGGGAGGCTACACCTTC. The genes are TRBV6-5 and TRBJ1-2; D is uncertain. Deletions cut 6 bases from V and 8 bases from J, with 16 bases between. This CDR3 spans 13 amino acids. Germline CDR1 is MNHEY and CDR2 is SVGAGI.

The rearrangement joins TRBV18 to TRBJ2-5, with a weak D call TRBD2 (6 bases). This CDR3 has 13 amino acids. Trimming removed 5 bases from V and 2 bases from J, with 9 bases in between. From germline, CDR1 is KGHSH and CDR2 LQKENI. As DNA, the CDR3 is TGTGCCAGCTCAACTGGACTACAAGAGACCCAGTACTTC. Protein product: CASSTGLQETQYF.

This chain connects TRBV6-8 to TRBJ1-5; no clear D gene. Per germline, CDR1 MNHGY and CDR2 SAAAGT. Trimming stripped 6 bases from V and 0 bases from J, with 9 bases between. This CDR3 is built from 14 residues. The CDR3 DNA reads TGTGCCAGCAGCTTTCACTATAGCAATCAGCCCCAGCATTTT. As protein: CASSFHYSNQPQHF.

The chain combines TRBV12-3 or TRBV12-4 with TRBJ1-4; D gene ambiguous. V was clipped by 8 bases and J by 2 bases, with 9 bases between them. The length of the CDR3 is 13 residues. CDR3: CASSVRTNEKLFF. The CDR3 DNA sequence: TGTGCCAGCTCCGTACGGACTAATGAAAAACTGTTTTTT.

The chain links TRBV7-6 to TRBJ2-7, with D perhaps matching TRBD2 (6 bases). The length of the CDR3 is 14 residues. V lost 5 bases and J lost 6, with 17 bases in between. The germline V gene has CDR1 SGHVS and CDR2 FNYEAQ. In DNA form, the CDR3 reads TGTGCCAGCAGCCGTTGGGACCGGGAGTCCGAGCAGTACTTC. Translation gives CASSRWDRESEQYF.

The chain recombines TRBV7-2 with TRBJ1-1; the D is unclear. There are 13 residues in the CDR3. Germline CDR1 is SGHTA and CDR2 is FQGNSA. V was trimmed by 1 base and J by 4 bases, leaving 7 bases between them. CDR3 in amino acids: CASSLGGSTEAFF. The DNA of the CDR3 is TGTGCCAGCAGCTTAGGAGGTTCCACTGAAGCTTTCTTT.

The sample holds one count of this clone. The chain uses TRBV21-1 and TRBJ2-1; TRBD1 was called by the table and not checked on the DNA. TRBV21-1 is recorded as a pseudogene. This CDR3 is built from 15 residues. The CDR3 spells CASVSFRLSYNEQFF. DNA for the CDR3: TGTGCCAGCGTTTCGTTCAGGCTCTCCTACAATGAGCAGTTCTTC.

V and J are TRBV24-1 and TRBJ2-1; D remains unclear. This CDR3 has 12 amino acids. Trimming cost V 5 bases and J 9 bases, with 10 bases left between them. Germline CDR1 is KGHDR and CDR2 is SFDVKD. CDR3 sequence (DNA): TGTGCCACCAGTGCTCTAGGATTTGAGCAGTTCTTC. Protein sequence: CATSALGFEQFF.

This clone was counted a single time. The chain combines TRBV11-2 with TRBJ1-1; D perhaps matches TRBD1 (5 bases). Germline-derived CDR1 and CDR2 are SGHAT and FQNNGV. V was trimmed by 1 base and J by 1 base, leaving 7 bases between them. The CDR3 runs to 14 residues. CDR3 protein: CASSLAGGNTEAFF. The CDR3, as DNA: TGTGCCAGCAGCTTAGCCGGGGGGAACACTGAAGCTTTCTTT.

This clone was counted between two and nine times. The genes are TRBV7-3 and TRBJ2-3, with 14 positions matching TRBD2. The length of the CDR3 is 17 residues. Germline CDR1 SGHTA, CDR2 FQGTGA. The ends lost 8 bases at V and 5 bases at J; junction bases unmatched: 12. The CDR3 nucleotides are TGTGCCAGCGGCTCGCCTCAGACTAGCGGGGGGGTAGATACGCAGTATTTT. Its translation: CASGSPQTSGGVDTQYF.

This clone was seen once. This chain uses TRBV27 with TRBJ1-1; D perhaps matches TRBD1 (5 bases). Per the germline V gene, CDR1 is MNHEY and CDR2 is SMNVEV (reference sequence). Trimming stripped 6 bases from V and 4 bases from J, with 18 bases between. The CDR3 is 15 amino acids. The CDR3 DNA follows: TGTGCCAGCAGAACCAACCAATGGGGGGGCACTGAAGCTTTCTTT. It is translated as CASRTNQWGGTEAFF.

V is TRBV7-9 and J is TRBJ1-2, with D possibly TRBD1 on 5 matching bases. Trimming cost V 2 bases and J 3 bases, with 10 bases left between them. CDR1 and CDR2 from the germline V gene are SEHNR and FQNEAQ (reference sequence). This CDR3 has 14 amino acids. Here the CDR3 DNA reads TGTGCCAGCAGCTTATGGGGGGAGGACTATGGCTACACCTTC. Residues: CASSLWGEDYGYTF.

This clone was seen a few times. The V and J genes are TRBV27 and TRBJ1-6, with 7 bases identical to TRBD1. The CDR3 loop spans 15 amino acids. Losses at the gene ends were 6 bases for V and 10 bases for J; bases not matched to a gene: 12. Germline V gives CDR1 MNHEY, CDR2 SMNVEV (reference sequence). The CDR3 reads CASRLLTGLGSPLHF. In DNA, the CDR3 is TGTGCCAGCAGGCTGCTGACAGGGTTAGGCTCACCCCTCCACTTT.